A selection of T cell receptor beta chains follows, all from one sample in a study of OX40 agonist ivuxolimab in advanced cancers. Method: immunoSEQ multiplex PCR; TCRdb's copy keeps in-frame clones and lacks some. The sample records 85,000 to 100,000 clones, 75% to 95% being singletons. Sample: CD4+ or CD8+ T cells sorted from blood, taken in a trial of the OX40 agonist ivuxolimab. These receptors were obtained from an adult with an advanced solid tumor such as melanoma, head and neck, liver or kidney cancer. Both conserved end residues are part of each CDR3. D genes are given only for firm matches. Some rows mark clone size as missing; the rest say once, few, many or name a class of expanded clone.

j_call clone_size v_call d_call cdr3_length cdr3_aa cdr3_nt
TRBJ2-1 NA TRBV7-6 TRBD2 17 CASSLALSGNSYNEQFF TGTGCCAGCAGCTTAGCCCTTAGCGGGAACTCCTACAATGAGCAGTTCTTC
TRBJ2-1 NA TRBV5-1 NA 14 CASSRDFPYNEQFF TGCGCCAGCAGCCGGGACTTCCCCTACAATGAGCAGTTCTTC
TRBJ2-5 NA TRBV11-2 TRBD2 16 CASSLELAGGLETQYF TGTGCCAGCAGCTTAGAATTAGCGGGAGGATTGGAGACCCAGTACTTC
TRBJ2-2 NA TRBV7-9 NA 13 CASSTRGSGELFF TGTGCCAGCTCCACTCGGGGCTCCGGGGAGCTGTTTTTT
TRBJ2-1 NA TRBV6-1 NA 16 CASSERGAGGHNEQFF TGTGCCAGCAGTGAACGGGGGGCGGGCGGGCACAATGAGCAGTTCTTC
TRBJ1-2 once TRBV28 NA 15 CASHTASADNYGYTF TGTGCCAGCCACACCGCTTCCGCAGACAACTATGGCTACACCTTC
TRBJ2-1 NA TRBV7-2 TRBD2 16 CASSTGLAGVGNEQFF TGTGCCAGCAGCACGGGACTAGCGGGAGTAGGCAATGAGCAGTTCTTC
TRBJ2-3 NA TRBV6-6 NA 16 CASSSERATRTDTQYF TGTGCCAGCAGTTCAGAGCGAGCGACCCGCACAGATACGCAGTATTTT
TRBJ2-7 NA TRBV5-6 NA 18 CASSPGIYSPDLSYEQYF TGTGCCAGCAGCCCTGGGATCTACAGCCCGGACCTATCCTACGAGCAGTACTTC
TRBJ2-3 NA TRBV7-3 NA 14 CASSAIGLTDTQYF TGTGCCAGCAGCGCCATTGGGCTCACAGATACGCAGTATTTT
TRBJ2-1 NA TRBV4-2 NA 14 CASSQEGLYNEQFF TGTGCCAGCAGCCAAGAGGGACTCTACAATGAGCAGTTCTTC
TRBJ1-1 NA TRBV10-2 TRBD1 13 CATSDRAGTEAFF TGCGCCACCTCGGACAGGGCCGGAACTGAAGCTTTCTTT
TRBJ1-1 NA TRBV28 TRBD1 17 CASSLRGTGEMNTEAFF TGTGCCAGCAGTTTACGAGGGACAGGGGAGATGAACACTGAAGCTTTCTTT
TRBJ1-2 NA TRBV25-1 TRBD1 15 CASSEPGTASYGYTF TGTGCCAGCAGCGAGCCAGGGACAGCGAGCTATGGCTACACCTTC
TRBJ2-3 NA TRBV29-1 NA 16 CSVSYRGRTFTDTQYF TGCAGCGTTTCCTATCGGGGCAGGACCTTCACAGATACGCAGTATTTT
TRBJ2-1 NA TRBV4-2 TRBD2 16 CASSQAQLAGRNEQFF TGTGCCAGCAGCCAAGCCCAACTAGCGGGACGGAATGAGCAGTTCTTC
TRBJ2-1 NA TRBV9 NA 17 CASSVGAAGAPYNEQFF TGTGCCAGCAGCGTAGGGGCGGCGGGGGCACCCTACAATGAGCAGTTCTTC
TRBJ2-3 NA TRBV23-1 TRBD2 17 CASSQSGGVRGTDTQYF TGCGCCAGCAGTCAATCGGGGGGGGTTCGGGGCACAGATACGCAGTATTTT
TRBJ2-1 NA TRBV9 NA 13 CASICGAYNEQFF TGTGCCAGCATTTGCGGGGCCTACAATGAGCAGTTCTTC
TRBJ2-7 NA TRBV5-4 NA 15 CASSQRDPVVNEQYF TGTGCCAGCAGCCAAAGGGACCCCGTAGTCAACGAGCAGTACTTC
TRBJ2-7 NA TRBV7-3 NA 14 CASSFSGQGYEQYF TGTGCCAGCAGCTTCTCCGGCCAGGGCTACGAGCAGTACTTC
TRBJ2-7 NA TRBV7-9 NA 13 CASSPSRGYEQYF TGTGCCAGCAGCCCCTCCCGGGGATACGAGCAGTACTTC
TRBJ2-4 NA TRBV7-2 NA 15 CASSRSYPPKNIQYF TGTGCCAGCAGTCGCTCCTATCCCCCCAAAAACATTCAGTACTTC
TRBJ2-1 once TRBV11-2 NA 15 CASSSGDNSYNEQFF TGTGCCAGCAGCTCCGGGGACAACTCCTACAATGAGCAGTTCTTC
TRBJ2-1 NA TRBV18 TRBD2 16 CASSRLTSGSYNEQFF TGTGCCAGCTCACGCCTCACTAGCGGGAGCTACAATGAGCAGTTCTTC
TRBJ2-2 NA TRBV6-5 NA 13 CASSYPSPGELFF TGTGCCAGCAGTTACCCAAGCCCCGGGGAGCTGTTTTTT
TRBJ2-7 NA TRBV10-2 NA 13 CASTKGPIYEQYF TGCGCCAGCACAAAGGGGCCCATATACGAGCAGTACTTC
TRBJ1-5 NA TRBV28 TRBD1 16 CASSSPDRAGNQPQHF TGTGCCAGCAGTAGCCCGGACAGGGCCGGCAATCAGCCCCAGCATTTT
TRBJ2-7 NA TRBV16 NA 14 CASSHQVPAYEQYF TGTGCCAGCAGCCATCAGGTGCCTGCCTACGAGCAGTACTTC
TRBJ1-1 NA TRBV6-5 NA 14 CASSYSGGNTEAFF TGTGCCAGCAGTTACTCGGGGGGGAACACTGAAGCTTTCTTT
TRBJ1-5 once TRBV18 NA 11 CASSPAQPQHF TGTGCCAGCTCCCCAGCTCAGCCCCAGCATTTT
TRBJ2-7 NA TRBV5-1 NA 14 CASSLLSGAYEQYF TGCGCCAGCAGCTTGTTGAGCGGCGCCTACGAGCAGTACTTC
TRBJ2-7 NA TRBV15 NA 17 CATSRARVYGFSYEQYF TGTGCCACCAGCAGAGCTCGGGTTTATGGGTTTTCCTACGAGCAGTACTTC
TRBJ2-1 NA TRBV5-1 TRBD2 16 CASSPTGWGGRNEQFF TGCGCCAGCAGCCCCACCGGGTGGGGGGGAAGGAATGAGCAGTTCTTC
TRBJ2-7 NA TRBV18 TRBD1 17 CASSPDLGGRGYYEQYF TGTGCCAGCTCACCAGACCTAGGGGGCAGGGGGTATTACGAGCAGTACTTC
TRBJ2-1 NA TRBV5-5 NA 13 CASSLLFVREQFF TGTGCCAGCAGCTTGTTGTTCGTTCGGGAGCAGTTCTTC
TRBJ2-1 NA TRBV6-5 TRBD2 16 CASSLRLAGGDNEQFF TGTGCCAGCAGTTTGCGACTAGCGGGAGGGGACAATGAGCAGTTCTTC
TRBJ1-3 NA TRBV11-2 NA 14 CASSSQPSGNTIYF TGTGCCAGCAGCTCCCAACCCTCTGGAAACACCATATATTTT
TRBJ1-2 NA TRBV6-1 NA 13 CASSTFVGYGYTF TGTGCCAGCAGTACCTTCGTGGGGTATGGCTACACCTTC
TRBJ2-3 NA TRBV7-9 TRBD1 15 CASSFYRGRTDTQYF TGTGCCAGCAGCTTTTACAGGGGGCGGACAGATACGCAGTATTTT
TRBJ2-5 once TRBV7-2 NA 13 CASSLHRDETQYF TGTGCCAGCAGCTTACACAGGGATGAGACCCAGTACTTC
TRBJ1-1 NA TRBV19 NA 15 CASSIDGRRRTEAFF TGTGCCAGTAGTATAGACGGTAGGCGGAGGACTGAAGCTTTCTTT
TRBJ1-1 NA TRBV5-6 NA 15 CASRDTGEMNTEAFF TGTGCCAGCAGGGACACCGGGGAGATGAACACTGAAGCTTTCTTT
TRBJ2-5 NA TRBV19 TRBD1 14 CASAAQGHQETQYF TGTGCCAGTGCGGCACAGGGGCATCAAGAGACCCAGTACTTC
TRBJ2-7 NA TRBV5-1 NA 16 CASSGGLDLSSYEQYF TGCGCCAGCAGTGGAGGACTCGATTTGAGTTCTTACGAGCAGTACTTC
TRBJ1-2 NA TRBV5-1 NA 14 CASSFEGRPYGYTF TGCGCCAGCAGCTTCGAAGGGCGTCCTTATGGCTACACCTTC
TRBJ2-1 NA TRBV10-1 TRBD2 17 CASSESTSGPSYNEQFF TGCGCCAGCAGTGAGTCAACTAGCGGTCCCTCCTACAATGAGCAGTTCTTC
TRBJ2-7 NA TRBV5-1 TRBD1 12 CASSWDSYEQYF TGCGCCAGCAGCTGGGACAGCTACGAGCAGTACTTC
TRBJ2-2 NA TRBV19 NA 16 CASTPSFRALTGELFF TGTGCCAGTACCCCAAGTTTCCGGGCCCTCACCGGGGAGCTGTTTTTT